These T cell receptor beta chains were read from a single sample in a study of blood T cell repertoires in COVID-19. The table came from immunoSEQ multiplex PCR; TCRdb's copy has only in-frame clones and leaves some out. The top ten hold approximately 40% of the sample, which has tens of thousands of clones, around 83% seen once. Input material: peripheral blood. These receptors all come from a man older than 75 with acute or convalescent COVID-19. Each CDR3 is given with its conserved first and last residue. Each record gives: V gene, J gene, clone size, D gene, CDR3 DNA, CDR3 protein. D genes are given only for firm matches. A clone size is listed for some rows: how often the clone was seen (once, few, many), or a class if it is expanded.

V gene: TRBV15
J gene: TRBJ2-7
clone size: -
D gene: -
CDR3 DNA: TGTGCCACCAGCAGAGATGGAGGGAGAAGCGAGCAGTACTTC
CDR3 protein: CATSRDGGRSEQYF

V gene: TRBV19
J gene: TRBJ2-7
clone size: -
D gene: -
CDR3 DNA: TGTGCCAGTAGCCCGGACCGGGGGTTCTACGAGCAGTACTTC
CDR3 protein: CASSPDRGFYEQYF

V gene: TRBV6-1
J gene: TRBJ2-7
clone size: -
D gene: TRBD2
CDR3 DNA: TGTGCCAGCAGTGAAGGTGGTGGCGGGAGGGCTAACGAGCAGTACTTC
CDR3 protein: CASSEGGGGRANEQYF

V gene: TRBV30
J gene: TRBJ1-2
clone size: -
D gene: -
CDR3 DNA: TGTGCCTGGAATAATCGCGGTGGCTACACCTTC
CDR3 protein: CAWNNRGGYTF

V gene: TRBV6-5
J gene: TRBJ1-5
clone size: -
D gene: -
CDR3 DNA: TGTGCCAGCAGTCGCAACAGGGCCAATCAGCCCCAGCATTTT
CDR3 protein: CASSRNRANQPQHF

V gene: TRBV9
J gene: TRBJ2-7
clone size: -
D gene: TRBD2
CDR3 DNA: TGTGCCAGCGCCAGCGGGAGCTCCTCCTACGAGCAGTACTTC
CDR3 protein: CASASGSSSYEQYF

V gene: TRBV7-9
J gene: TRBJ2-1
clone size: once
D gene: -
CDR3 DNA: TGTGCCAGCAGCCCCACGGCGGGGAGATACAATGAGCAGTTCTTC
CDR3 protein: CASSPTAGRYNEQFF

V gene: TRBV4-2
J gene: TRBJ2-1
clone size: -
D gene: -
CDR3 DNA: TGTGCCAGCAGCCAAGAGTCGGGAGCGGGTGAGAATGAGCAGTTCTTC
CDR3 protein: CASSQESGAGENEQFF

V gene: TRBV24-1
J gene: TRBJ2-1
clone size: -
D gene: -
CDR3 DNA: TGTGCCACCAGTGAAGCGGAGGAAGTAGGGCGCGATGAGCAGTTCTTC
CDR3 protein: CATSEAEEVGRDEQFF

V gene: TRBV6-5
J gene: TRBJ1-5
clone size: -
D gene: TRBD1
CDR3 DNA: TGTGCCAGCAGTCCCGGGACAGGGGGCAATCAGCCCCAGCATTTT
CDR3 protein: CASSPGTGGNQPQHF

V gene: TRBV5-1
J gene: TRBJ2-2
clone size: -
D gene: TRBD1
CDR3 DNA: TGCGCCAGCAGCTTGAGACAGGGTACCGGGGAGCTGTTTTTT
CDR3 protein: CASSLRQGTGELFF

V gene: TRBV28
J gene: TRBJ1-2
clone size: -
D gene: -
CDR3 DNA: TGTGCCAGCAGTTCGGAGTTGGACTATGGCTACACCTTC
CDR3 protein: CASSSELDYGYTF

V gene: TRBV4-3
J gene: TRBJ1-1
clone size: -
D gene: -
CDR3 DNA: TGCGCCAGCAGCCGAGGACAGCCGAACACTGAAGCTTTCTTT
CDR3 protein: CASSRGQPNTEAFF

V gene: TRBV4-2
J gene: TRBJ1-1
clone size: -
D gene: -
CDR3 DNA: TGTGCCAGCAGCCGCAAGCAGAACACTGAAGCTTTCTTT
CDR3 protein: CASSRKQNTEAFF

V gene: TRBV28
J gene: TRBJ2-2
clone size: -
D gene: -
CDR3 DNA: TGTGCCAGTCTGAGGCGGGGGGAGCTGTTTTTT
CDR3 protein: CASLRRGELFF

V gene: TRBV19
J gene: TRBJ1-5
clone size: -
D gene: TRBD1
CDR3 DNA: TGTGCCAGTAGTGGAAAATCGACAGGGGTCCAGCCCCAGCATTTT
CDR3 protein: CASSGKSTGVQPQHF

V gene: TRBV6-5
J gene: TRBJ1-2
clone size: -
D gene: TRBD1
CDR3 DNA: TGTGCCACCAAGTTCCGGACAGGGGGTAACTATGGCTACACCTTC
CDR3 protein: CATKFRTGGNYGYTF

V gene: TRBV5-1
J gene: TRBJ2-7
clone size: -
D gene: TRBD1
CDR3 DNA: TGCGCCAGCAGCCCACAGGGGGCCCCCTACGAGCAGTACTTC
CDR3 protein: CASSPQGAPYEQYF

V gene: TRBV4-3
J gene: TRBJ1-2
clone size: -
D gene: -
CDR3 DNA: TGCGCCAGCAGCCAAGATAGATCGCTTGGCTACACCTTC
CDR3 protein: CASSQDRSLGYTF

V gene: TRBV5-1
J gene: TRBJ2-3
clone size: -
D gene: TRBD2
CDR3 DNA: TGCGCCAGCAGCCCGGGGGGGCGGCCTAGCACAGATACGCAGTATTTT
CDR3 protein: CASSPGGRPSTDTQYF

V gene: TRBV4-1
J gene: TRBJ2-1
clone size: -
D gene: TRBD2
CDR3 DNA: TGCGCCAGCAGCCAAGCCCTAGCGGGAGGTGGTAATTTTAAGAATGAGCAGTTCTTC
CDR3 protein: CASSQALAGGGNFKNEQFF

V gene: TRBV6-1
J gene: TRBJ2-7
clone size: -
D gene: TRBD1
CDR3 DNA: TGTGCCAGCAGTGAATTAACGGACAGGGCTGGGGAGCAGTACTTC
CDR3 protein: CASSELTDRAGEQYF

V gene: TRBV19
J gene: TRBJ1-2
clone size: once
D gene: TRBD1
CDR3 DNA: TGTGCCAGCAGGGGAGACGGCCAGGGGCGCGGACAGGATGGCTACACCTTC
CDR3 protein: CASRGDGQGRGQDGYTF

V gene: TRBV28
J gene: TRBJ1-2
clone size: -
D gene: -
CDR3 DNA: TGTGCCAGCAGTTTCATGGGTACAGGGCCCTATGGCTACACCTTC
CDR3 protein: CASSFMGTGPYGYTF

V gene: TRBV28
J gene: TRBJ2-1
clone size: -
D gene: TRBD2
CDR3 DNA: TGTGCCAGCAGTTCCTGGACTAGCGGGAGGGCCTCCTACAATGAGCAGTTCTTC
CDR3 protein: CASSSWTSGRASYNEQFF

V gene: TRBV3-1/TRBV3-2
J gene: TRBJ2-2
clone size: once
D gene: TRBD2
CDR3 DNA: TGTGCCAGCAGCCAAGAAGGACTAGCGGGAGTGACCGGGGAGCTGTTTTTT
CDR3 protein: CASSQEGLAGVTGELFF

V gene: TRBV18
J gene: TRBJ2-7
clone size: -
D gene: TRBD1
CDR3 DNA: TGTGCCAGCTCTTCCTCGACAGGGGGTACCTACGAGCAGTACTTC
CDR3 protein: CASSSSTGGTYEQYF

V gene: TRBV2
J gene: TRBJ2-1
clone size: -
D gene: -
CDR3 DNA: TGTGCCAGCAGTGATTATCCCCTGGAGGGCGAGCAGTTCTTC
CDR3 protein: CASSDYPLEGEQFF

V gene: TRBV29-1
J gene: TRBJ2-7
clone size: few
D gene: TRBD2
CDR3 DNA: TGCAGCGTTGAGGGGCTAGCGGGAAAAGGCTCCTACGAGCAGTACTTC
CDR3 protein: CSVEGLAGKGSYEQYF

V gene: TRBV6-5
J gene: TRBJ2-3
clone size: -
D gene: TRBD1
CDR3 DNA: TGTGCCAGCAGACCTCCAGGGGGCGCAGCAGATACGCAGTATTTT
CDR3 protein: CASRPPGGAADTQYF

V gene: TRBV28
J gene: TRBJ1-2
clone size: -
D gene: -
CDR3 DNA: TGTGCCAGCAGTCCTACAGGGAAGGCTAACTATGGCTACACCTTC
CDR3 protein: CASSPTGKANYGYTF

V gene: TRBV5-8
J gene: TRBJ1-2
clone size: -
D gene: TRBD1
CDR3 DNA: TGTGCCAGCAGCTGGACAGGGGGCTCGAGCTACACCTTC
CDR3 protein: CASSWTGGSSYTF

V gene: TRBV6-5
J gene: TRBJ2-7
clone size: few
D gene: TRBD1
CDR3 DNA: TGTGCCAGCAGAACCGGGACAGCAGGCGAGCAGTACTTC
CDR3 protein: CASRTGTAGEQYF

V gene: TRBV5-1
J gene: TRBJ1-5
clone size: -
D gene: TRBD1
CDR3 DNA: TGCGCCAGCAGCTGGACCGGGACAGATGATCAGCCCCAGCATTTT
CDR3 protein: CASSWTGTDDQPQHF

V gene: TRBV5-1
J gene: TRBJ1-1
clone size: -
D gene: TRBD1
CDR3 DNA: TGCGCCAGCAGCAGAGGACAGGGGGCGCGGACTGAAGCTTTCTTT
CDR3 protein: CASSRGQGARTEAFF

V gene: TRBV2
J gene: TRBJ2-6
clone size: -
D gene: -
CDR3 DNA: TGTGCCAGCAGTGCTCAGGGGAGCGCTGGGGCCAACGTCCTGACTTTC
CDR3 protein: CASSAQGSAGANVLTF

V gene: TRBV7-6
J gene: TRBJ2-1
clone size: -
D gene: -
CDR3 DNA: TGTGCCAGCAGTGGCGGGGCCTCCTACAATGAGCAGTTCTTC
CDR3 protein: CASSGGASYNEQFF

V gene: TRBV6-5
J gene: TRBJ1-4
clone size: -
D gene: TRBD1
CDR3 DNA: TGTGCCAGCAGACTTCAGGGGGCGTCTAATGAAAAACTGTTTTTT
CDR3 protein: CASRLQGASNEKLFF

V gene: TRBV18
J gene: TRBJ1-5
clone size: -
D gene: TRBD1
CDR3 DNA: TGTGCCAGCTCGTTTACAGGGGTTGCCAATCAGCCCCAGCATTTT
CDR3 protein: CASSFTGVANQPQHF

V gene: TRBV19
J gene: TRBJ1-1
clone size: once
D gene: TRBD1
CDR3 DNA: TGTGCCAGTAGTGTCCAGGGGGCCGGGACTGAAGCTTTCTTT
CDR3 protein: CASSVQGAGTEAFF

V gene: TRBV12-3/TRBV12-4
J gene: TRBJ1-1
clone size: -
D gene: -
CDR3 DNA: TGTGCCAGCAGTCCGAAGGGGTACACTGAAGCTTTCTTT
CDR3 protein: CASSPKGYTEAFF

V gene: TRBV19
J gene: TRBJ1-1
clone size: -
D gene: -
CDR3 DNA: TGTGCCCGACGTACCCCGGGGGGGGGACTCGGGAACACTGAAGCTTTCTTT
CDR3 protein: CARRTPGGGLGNTEAFF

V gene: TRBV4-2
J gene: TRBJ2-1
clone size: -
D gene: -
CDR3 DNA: TGTGCCAGCAGCCAAGCGCTCACGGACAGCGGCCCCAATGAGCAGTTCTTC
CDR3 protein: CASSQALTDSGPNEQFF

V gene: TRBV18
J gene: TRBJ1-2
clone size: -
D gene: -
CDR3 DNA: TGTGCCAGCTCAGCTAGACAGGACACTAACTATGGCTACACCTTC
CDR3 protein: CASSARQDTNYGYTF

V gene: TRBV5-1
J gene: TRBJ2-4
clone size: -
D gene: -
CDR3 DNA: TGCGCCAGCAGCGAAAGGAGGGACATTCAGTACTTC
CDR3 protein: CASSERRDIQYF

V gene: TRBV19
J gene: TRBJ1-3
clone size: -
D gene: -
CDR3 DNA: TGTGCCAGTGACGGGAGCTCTGGAAACACCATATATTTT
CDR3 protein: CASDGSSGNTIYF

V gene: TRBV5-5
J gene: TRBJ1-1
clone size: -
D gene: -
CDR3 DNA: TGTGCCAGCAGCCTACGGGACACTCCAATCGGGGCTTTCTTT
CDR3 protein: CASSLRDTPIGAFF

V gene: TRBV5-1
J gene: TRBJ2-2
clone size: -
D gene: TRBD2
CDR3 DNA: TGCGCCAGCAGCTTACAGGCTGGCGGGGGGACGTCCGGGGAGCTGTTTTTT
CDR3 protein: CASSLQAGGGTSGELFF

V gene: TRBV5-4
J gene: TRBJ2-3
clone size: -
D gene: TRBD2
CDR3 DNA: TGTGCCAGCAGCTCCAGCGGGGGGCCCCTTACAGATACGCAGTATTTT
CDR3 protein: CASSSSGGPLTDTQYF

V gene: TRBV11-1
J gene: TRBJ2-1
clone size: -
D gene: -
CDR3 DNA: TGTGCCAGCAGCTTAGATTGGCAGGGGAGCTACAATGAGCAGTTCTTC
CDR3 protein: CASSLDWQGSYNEQFF

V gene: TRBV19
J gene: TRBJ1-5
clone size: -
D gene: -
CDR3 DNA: TGTGCCAGTAGTAGCCCTAAGGGTTCCAGGGAACCTAATAGCAATCAGCCCCAGCATTTT
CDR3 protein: CASSSPKGSREPNSNQPQHF